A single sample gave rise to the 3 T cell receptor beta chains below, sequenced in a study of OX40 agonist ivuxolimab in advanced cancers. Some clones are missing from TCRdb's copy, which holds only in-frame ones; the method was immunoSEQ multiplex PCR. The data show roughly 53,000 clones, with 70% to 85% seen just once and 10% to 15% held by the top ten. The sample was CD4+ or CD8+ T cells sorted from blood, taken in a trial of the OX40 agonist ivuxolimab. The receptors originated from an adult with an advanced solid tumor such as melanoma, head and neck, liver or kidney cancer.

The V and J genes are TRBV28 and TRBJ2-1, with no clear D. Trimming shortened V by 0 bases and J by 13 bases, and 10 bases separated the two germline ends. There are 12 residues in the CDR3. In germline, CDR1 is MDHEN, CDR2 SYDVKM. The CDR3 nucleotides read TGTGCCAGCAGTTTATGGTCCGGACGTCAGTTCTTC. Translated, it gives CASSLWSGRQFF.

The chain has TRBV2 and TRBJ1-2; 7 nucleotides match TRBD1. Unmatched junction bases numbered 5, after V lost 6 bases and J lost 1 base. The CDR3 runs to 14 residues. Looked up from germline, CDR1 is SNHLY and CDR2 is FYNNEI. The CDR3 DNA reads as TGTGCCAGCAGGTTGGCAGGGGGTAACTATGGCTACACCTTC. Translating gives CASRLAGGNYGYTF.

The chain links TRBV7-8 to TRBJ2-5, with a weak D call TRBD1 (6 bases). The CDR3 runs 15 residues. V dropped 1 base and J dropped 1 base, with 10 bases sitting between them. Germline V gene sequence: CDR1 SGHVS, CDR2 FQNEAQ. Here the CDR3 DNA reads TGTGCCAGCAGCTTAGGGATACAGGGCCAAGAGACCCAGTACTTC. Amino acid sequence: CASSLGIQGQETQYF.